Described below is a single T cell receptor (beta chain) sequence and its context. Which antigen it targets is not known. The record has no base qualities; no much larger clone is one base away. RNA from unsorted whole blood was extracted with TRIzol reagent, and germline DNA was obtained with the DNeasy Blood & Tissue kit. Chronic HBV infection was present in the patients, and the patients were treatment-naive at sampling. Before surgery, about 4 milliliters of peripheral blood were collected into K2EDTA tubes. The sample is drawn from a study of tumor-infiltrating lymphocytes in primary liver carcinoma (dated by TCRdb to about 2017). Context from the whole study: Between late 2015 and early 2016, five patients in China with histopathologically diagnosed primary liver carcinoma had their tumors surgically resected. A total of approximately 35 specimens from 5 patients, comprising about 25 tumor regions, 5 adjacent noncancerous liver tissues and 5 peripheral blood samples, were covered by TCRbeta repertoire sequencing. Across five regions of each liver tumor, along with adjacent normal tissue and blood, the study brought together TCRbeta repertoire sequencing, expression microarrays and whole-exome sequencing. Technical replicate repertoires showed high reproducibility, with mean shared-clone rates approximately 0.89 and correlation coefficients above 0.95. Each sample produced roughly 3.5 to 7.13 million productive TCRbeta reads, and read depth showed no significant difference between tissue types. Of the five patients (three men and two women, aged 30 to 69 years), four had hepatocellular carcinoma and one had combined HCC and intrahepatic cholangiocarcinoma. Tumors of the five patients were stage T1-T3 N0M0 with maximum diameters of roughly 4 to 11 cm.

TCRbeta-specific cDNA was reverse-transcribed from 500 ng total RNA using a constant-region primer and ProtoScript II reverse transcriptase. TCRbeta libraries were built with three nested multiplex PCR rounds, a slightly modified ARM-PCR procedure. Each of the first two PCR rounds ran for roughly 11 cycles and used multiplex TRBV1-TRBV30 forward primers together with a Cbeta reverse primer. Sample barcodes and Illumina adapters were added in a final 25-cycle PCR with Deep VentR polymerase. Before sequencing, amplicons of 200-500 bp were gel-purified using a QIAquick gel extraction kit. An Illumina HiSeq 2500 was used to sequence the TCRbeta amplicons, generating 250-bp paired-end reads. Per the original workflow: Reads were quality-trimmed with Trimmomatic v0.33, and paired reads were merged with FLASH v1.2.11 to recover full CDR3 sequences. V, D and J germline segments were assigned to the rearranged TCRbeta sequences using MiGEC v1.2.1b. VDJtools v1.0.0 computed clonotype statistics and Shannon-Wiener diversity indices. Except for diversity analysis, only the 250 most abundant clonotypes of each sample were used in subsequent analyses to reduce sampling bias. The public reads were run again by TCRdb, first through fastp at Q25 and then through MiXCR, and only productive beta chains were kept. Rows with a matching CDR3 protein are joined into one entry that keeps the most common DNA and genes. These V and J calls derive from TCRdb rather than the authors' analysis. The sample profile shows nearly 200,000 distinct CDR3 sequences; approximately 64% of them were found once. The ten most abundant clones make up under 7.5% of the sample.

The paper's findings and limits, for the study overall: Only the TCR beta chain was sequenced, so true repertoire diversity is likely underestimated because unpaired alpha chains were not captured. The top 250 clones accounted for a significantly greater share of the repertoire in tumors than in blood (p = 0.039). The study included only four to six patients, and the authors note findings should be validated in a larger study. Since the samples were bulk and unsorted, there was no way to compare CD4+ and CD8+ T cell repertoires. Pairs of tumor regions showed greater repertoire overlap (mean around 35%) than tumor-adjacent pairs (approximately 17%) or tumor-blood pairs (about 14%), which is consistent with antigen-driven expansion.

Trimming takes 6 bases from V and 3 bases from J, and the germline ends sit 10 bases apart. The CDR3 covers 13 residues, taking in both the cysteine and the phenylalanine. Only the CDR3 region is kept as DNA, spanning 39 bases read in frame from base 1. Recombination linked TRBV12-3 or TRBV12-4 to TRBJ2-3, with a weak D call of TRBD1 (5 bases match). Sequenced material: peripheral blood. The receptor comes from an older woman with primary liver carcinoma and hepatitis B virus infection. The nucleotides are TGTGCCAGCAGGTCACAGGTAACAGATACGCAGTATTTT. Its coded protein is CASRSQVTDTQYF.